This TCR beta chain was recorded in a study of T-cell reconstitution after alpha-beta-depleted transplantation in children. Study findings and constraints: The study traced high day-60 TCRbeta diversity in some patients to surviving recipient T cells and thymic progenitors. Reported findings indicate that, about two months after transplant, alpha-beta T cells came from several hundred expanded clones, which were derived from non-depleted graft cells.

Worth noting for this clonotype: Its cognate antigen is unknown.

In germline, CDR1 is DFQATT, CDR2 SNEGSKA (reference sequence). The CDR3 covers 13 residues. V was trimmed by 0 bases and J by 5 bases, leaving 8 bases between them. A library of TCRbeta sequences, prepared with unique molecular identifiers, was generated. TCRdb re-called the PCR reads with MiXCR, one entry per CDR3 protein. The sample includes 200,000 to 250,000 distinct CDR3 sequences, about 25% of them seen just once. The TCR was taken from a girl aged 2 to 10 with Fanconi anemia, due to receive a stem cell transplant. The chain carries TRBV20-1 and TRBJ2-1, with no clear D. Material: PBMCs, obtained before TCRalphabeta/CD19-depleted stem cell transplant. The CDR3 here is CSARDIRNNEQFF. The CDR3 nucleotides are TGCAGTGCTAGAGATATCCGGAACAATGAGCAGTTCTTC.